This paragraph covers one T cell receptor (beta chain) sequence. The time point denotes: persistent/refractory GD, antithyroid drugs over 5 years with positive TRAb. The TCR library was made from RNA extracted from PBMCs. CDR1 DFQATT and CDR2 SNEGSKA come from the germline V gene (reference sequence). CDR3 size: 14 residues. Trimming at V came to 0 bases and at J to 12 bases, leaving 10 bases not matched to a gene. These data are taken from a study of regulatory T cells in long-lasting Graves disease. Library construction for TCR beta used iRepertoire HTBI primers and Arm-PCR of CDR3 regions. Each CDR3 protein is one row after TCRdb ran MiXCR on the multiplex PCR reads. The repertoire consists of 600,000 to 800,000 distinct CDR3 sequences, with about 30% occurring once and the leading ten covering around 42%.

This sequence was found in a female donor with Graves disease. The chain is built from TRBV20-1 and TRBJ2-1, with 8 bases lining up with TRBD2. The specimen comprised peripheral blood mononuclear cells (PBMCs), sampled when the disease was refractory, from a patient treated with antithyroid drugs. The DNA of the CDR3 is TGCAGTGCTAGAGATAGTAGTAGGGGACTAGGGCAGTTCTTC. It yields the protein CSARDSSRGLGQFF.